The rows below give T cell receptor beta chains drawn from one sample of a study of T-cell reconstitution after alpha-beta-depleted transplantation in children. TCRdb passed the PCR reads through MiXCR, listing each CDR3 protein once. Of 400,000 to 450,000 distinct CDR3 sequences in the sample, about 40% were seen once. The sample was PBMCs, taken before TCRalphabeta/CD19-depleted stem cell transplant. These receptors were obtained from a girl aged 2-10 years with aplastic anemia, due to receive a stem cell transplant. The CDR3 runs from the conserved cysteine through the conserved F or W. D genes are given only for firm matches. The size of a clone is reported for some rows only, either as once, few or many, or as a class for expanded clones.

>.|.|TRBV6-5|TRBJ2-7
CASSYSAGSSYEQYF
TGTGCCAGCAGTTACTCGGCGGGGAGCTCCTACGAGCAGTACTTC
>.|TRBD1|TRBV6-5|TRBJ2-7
CASSSWTGGSYEQYF
TGTGCCAGCAGTTCCTGGACAGGGGGCTCCTACGAGCAGTACTTC
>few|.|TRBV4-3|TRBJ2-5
CASSQGSTGVGQETQYF
TGCGCCAGCAGCCAAGGTTCCACAGGTGTGGGCCAAGAGACCCAGTACTTC
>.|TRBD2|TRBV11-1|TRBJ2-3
CASSSPPGLAGGSTDTQYF
TGTGCCAGCAGCTCCCCTCCGGGACTAGCGGGAGGAAGCACAGATACGCAGTATTTT
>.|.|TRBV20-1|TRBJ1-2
CSGTDVYYGYTF
TGCAGTGGTACCGACGTCTACTATGGCTACACCTTC
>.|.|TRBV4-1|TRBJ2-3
CASSQATAAGTDTQYF
TGCGCCAGCAGCCAAGCAACGGCGGCCGGCACAGATACGCAGTATTTT
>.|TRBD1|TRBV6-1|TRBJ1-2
CASSANRGFRGYTF
TGTGCCAGCAGTGCAAACAGGGGCTTCCGTGGCTACACCTTC
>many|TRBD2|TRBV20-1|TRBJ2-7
CSATTGTSSTYEQYF
TGCAGTGCCACTACGGGGACTAGCAGTACCTACGAGCAGTACTTC
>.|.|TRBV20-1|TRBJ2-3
CSARDYKSSTDTQYF
TGCAGTGCTAGAGATTATAAGTCCAGCACAGATACGCAGTATTTT
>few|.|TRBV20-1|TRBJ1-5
CSARGGQRSNQPQHF
TGCAGTGCTAGGGGCGGGCAGCGAAGCAATCAGCCCCAGCATTTT
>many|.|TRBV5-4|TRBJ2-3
CASSLGSATDTQYF
TGTGCCAGCAGCTTGGGCTCGGCCACAGATACGCAGTATTTT
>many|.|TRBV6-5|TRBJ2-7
CASSYRLGGNEQYF
TGTGCCAGCAGTTACAGGTTAGGGGGTAACGAGCAGTACTTC
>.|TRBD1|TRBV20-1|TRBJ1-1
CSVLGQAVGNTEAFF
TGCAGTGTACTGGGACAGGCCGTGGGGAACACTGAAGCTTTCTTT
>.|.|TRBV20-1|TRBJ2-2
CSAREDTGELFF
TGCAGTGCAAGGGAGGACACCGGGGAGCTGTTTTTT
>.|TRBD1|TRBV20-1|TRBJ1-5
CSASPRDRGFYSNQPQHF
TGCAGTGCTAGTCCCCGGGACAGGGGCTTTTATAGCAATCAGCCCCAGCATTTT
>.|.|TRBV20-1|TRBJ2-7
CSAREPTGFGEQYF
TGCAGTGCTAGAGAACCCACGGGGTTTGGCGAGCAGTACTTC
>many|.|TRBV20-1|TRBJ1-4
CSASLAGEKLFF
TGCAGTGCTAGTCTCGCCGGTGAAAAACTGTTTTTT
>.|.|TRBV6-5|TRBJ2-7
CASSYAGATSYEQYF
TGTGCCAGCAGTTACGCGGGGGCTACGTCCTACGAGCAGTACTTC
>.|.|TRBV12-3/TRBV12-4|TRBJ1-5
CASSLANRLAPQHF
TGTGCCAGCAGTTTAGCAAACAGATTGGCGCCCCAGCATTTT
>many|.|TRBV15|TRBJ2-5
CATSRDYGTTQETQYF
TGTGCCACCAGCAGAGATTACGGCACAACACAAGAGACCCAGTACTTC
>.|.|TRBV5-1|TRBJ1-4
CASSLKTGGGEKLFF
TGCGCCAGCAGCTTAAAAACAGGAGGTGGGGAAAAACTGTTTTTT
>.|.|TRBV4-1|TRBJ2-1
CASSLLGAAGHNNEQFF
TGCGCCAGCAGCCTATTGGGGGCAGCGGGACATAACAATGAGCAGTTCTTC
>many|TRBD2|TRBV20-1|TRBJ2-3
CSACLLAGGPGTQYF
TGCAGTGCTTGCCTACTAGCGGGAGGGCCGGGGACGCAGTATTTT
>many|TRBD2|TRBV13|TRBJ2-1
CASSSPDLAGGPLGQFF
TGTGCCAGCAGCTCCCCAGACCTAGCGGGAGGGCCCCTCGGGCAGTTCTTC
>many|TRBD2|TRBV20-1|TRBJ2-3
CSARAFSGRAPDTQYF
TGCAGTGCTAGAGCCTTTAGCGGGAGGGCCCCAGATACGCAGTATTTT
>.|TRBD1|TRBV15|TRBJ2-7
CATSSGTGDYEQYF
TGTGCCACCAGCTCCGGGACAGGGGACTACGAGCAGTACTTC
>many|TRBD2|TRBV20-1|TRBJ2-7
CSARDYNRASGGSYEQYF
TGCAGTGCTAGAGATTACAATCGGGCTAGCGGGGGTTCCTACGAGCAGTACTTC
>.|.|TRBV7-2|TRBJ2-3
CASSLMGSDTQYF
TGTGCCAGCAGTTTAATGGGGTCAGATACGCAGTATTTT
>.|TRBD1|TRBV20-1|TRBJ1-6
CSATGSVSPLHF
TGCAGTGCGACAGGGAGCGTTTCACCCCTCCACTTT
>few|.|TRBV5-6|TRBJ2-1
CASSFKEYNEQFF
TGTGCCAGCAGCTTTAAAGAGTACAATGAGCAGTTCTTC
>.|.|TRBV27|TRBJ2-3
CASSPNEDTQYF
TGTGCCAGCAGTCCAAATGAAGATACGCAGTATTTT
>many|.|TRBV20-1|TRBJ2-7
CSAGDREAHEQYF
TGCAGTGCCGGCGACAGGGAGGCCCACGAGCAGTACTTC
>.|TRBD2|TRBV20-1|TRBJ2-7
CSASHPSGAYEQCF
TGCAGTGCTAGCCACCCTAGCGGCGCCTACGAGCAGTGCTTC
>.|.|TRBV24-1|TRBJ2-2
CATSYPGTLGTGELFF
TGTGCCACCAGCTACCCCGGGACCCTGGGCACCGGGGAGCTGTTTTTT
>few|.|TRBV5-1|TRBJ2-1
CASSVGLGFSEQFF
TGCGCCAGCAGCGTGGGACTCGGCTTCAGTGAGCAGTTCTTC
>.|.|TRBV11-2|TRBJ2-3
CASSSPRYTQYF
TGTGCCAGCAGCTCACCACGGTATACGCAGTATTTT
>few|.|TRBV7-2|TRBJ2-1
CDSSYSDYNEQFF
TGTGACAGCAGCTATAGTGATTACAATGAGCAGTTCTTC
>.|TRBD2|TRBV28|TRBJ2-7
CASRGNGGGASTEQYF
TGTGCCAGCAGGGGGAACGGCGGGGGGGCATCTACGGAGCAGTACTTC
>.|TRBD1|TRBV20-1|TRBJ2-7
CSAIEDRAYEQYF
TGCAGTGCAATAGAGGACAGGGCTTACGAGCAGTACTTC
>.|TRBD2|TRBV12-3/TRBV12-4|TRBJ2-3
CASSSLASGLRTDTQYF
TGTGCCAGCAGTTCGTTGGCTAGCGGGCTCCGGACAGATACGCAGTATTTT
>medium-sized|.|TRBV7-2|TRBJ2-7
CASSIDQGWGEQYF
TGTGCCAGCAGCATCGATCAGGGCTGGGGCGAGCAGTACTTC
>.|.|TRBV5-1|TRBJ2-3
CASSFPTGTGSQYF
TGCGCCAGCAGCTTTCCTACCGGGACGGGATCGCAGTATTTT
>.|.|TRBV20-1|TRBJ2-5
CSASYGGRQETQYF
TGCAGTGCTAGTTACGGGGGCAGACAAGAGACCCAGTACTTC
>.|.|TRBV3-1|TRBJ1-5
CASSQDRRHGRSNQPQHF
TGTGCCAGCAGCCAAGATAGGCGGCATGGTCGTAGCAATCAGCCCCAGCATTTT
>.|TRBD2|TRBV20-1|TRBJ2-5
CSAGGLARQETQYF
TGCAGTGCCGGGGGACTAGCGCGCCAAGAGACCCAGTACTTC
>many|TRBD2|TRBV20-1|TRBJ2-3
CSASAGAGGWGTDTQYF
TGCAGTGCTAGTGCGGGGGCGGGAGGTTGGGGCACAGATACGCAGTATTTT
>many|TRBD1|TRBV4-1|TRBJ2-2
CASRRTGGRDTGELFF
TGCGCCAGCAGGCGGACAGGGGGCCGGGACACCGGGGAGCTGTTTTTT
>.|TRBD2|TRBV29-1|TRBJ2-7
CSVSGTSSYEQYF
TGCAGCGTTTCCGGGACTAGCTCCTACGAGCAGTACTTC
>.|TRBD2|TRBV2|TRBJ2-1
CASTEWLAGGEQFF
TGTGCCAGCACCGAGTGGCTAGCGGGAGGAGAGCAGTTCTTC
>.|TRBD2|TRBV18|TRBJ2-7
CASSPPRGDSYEQYF
TGTGCCAGCTCACCACCGCGGGGGGACTCCTACGAGCAGTACTTC
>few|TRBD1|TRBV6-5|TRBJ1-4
CASSSTGEGLGEKLFF
TGTGCCAGCAGTTCGACAGGGGAAGGGTTGGGCGAAAAACTGTTTTTT
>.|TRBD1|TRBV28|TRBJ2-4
CASSLKGAGGYIQYF
TGTGCCAGCAGCCTAAAAGGGGCAGGGGGTTACATTCAGTACTTC
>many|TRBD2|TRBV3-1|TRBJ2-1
CASSPSPGGMRNEQFF
TGTGCCAGCAGCCCTTCCCCGGGGGGTATGCGCAATGAGCAGTTCTTC
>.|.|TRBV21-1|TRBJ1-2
CASSKATGGTNYGYTF
TGTGCCAGCAGCAAAGCGACAGGGGGGACTAACTATGGCTACACCTTC
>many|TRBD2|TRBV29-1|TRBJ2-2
CSVTSGSANTGELFF
TGCAGCGTAACTAGCGGGAGTGCGAACACCGGGGAGCTGTTTTTT